Each of the 26 T cell receptor beta chains below was sequenced from the same sample in a study of cytomegalovirus exposure and HLA in healthy donors. The PCR made use of 60 Vbeta and 13 Jbeta primers. The data were produced by immunoSEQ multiplex PCR, yet TCRdb's version contains in-frame clones alone and is incomplete. The sample carries 95,000 to 150,000 clones, 75% to 80% recorded once. The specimen was PBMCs. The receptors shown here come from a woman aged 40 to 50 in good health and CMV-seronegative.

The chain recombines TRBV9 with TRBJ2-1, with 11 positions matching TRBD2. With V trimmed by 0 bases and J by 10 bases, 9 bases remained unmatched. This CDR3 comprises 16 residues. CDR1 is SGDLS, CDR2 YYNGEE, per germline. The CDR3 DNA sequence: TGTGCCAGCAGCGTAGGGGCGGGGACTAGCGGACGGGAGCAGTTCTTC. It translates to CASSVGAGTSGREQFF. Full variable domain (rest looked up from reference TRBV9 and TRBJ2-1): DSGVTQTPKHLITATGQRVTLRCSPRSGDLSVYWYQQSLDQGLQFLIQYYNGEERAKGNILERFSAQQFPDLHSELNLSSLELGDSALYFCASSVGAGTSGREQFFGPGTRLTVL.

The chain couples TRBV28 to TRBJ1-5; perhaps TRBD1 as D (5 bases). From germline, CDR1 is MDHEN and CDR2 SYDVKM. This CDR3 is 13 amino acids long. The V and J ends lost 7 bases and 5 bases respectively, with 12 bases between them. The CDR3 loop reads CASTWGEYQPQHF. The DNA for the CDR3 is TGTGCCAGCACCTGGGGGGAATATCAGCCCCAGCATTTT. Full variable domain (remainder filled in from reference TRBV28 and TRBJ1-5): DVKVTQSSRYLVKRTGEKVFLECVQDMDHENMFWYRQDPGLGLRLIYFSYDVKMKEKGDIPEGYSVSREKKERFSLILESASTNQTSMYLCASTWGEYQPQHFGDGTRLSIL.

The chain combines TRBV10-3 with TRBJ2-4; D perhaps matches TRBD2 (6 bases). The CDR3 extends over 12 amino acids. From germline, CDR1 is ENHRY and CDR2 SYGVKD. V shed 4 bases and J shed 15 bases, with 16 bases lying between them. The CDR3 here is CAISAQEGILYF. Written as DNA, the CDR3 is TGTGCCATCAGTGCGCAGGAGGGTATTTTGTACTTC.

This clone was detected only a few times. The CDR3 nucleotides read TGTGCCAGCAGCTTAGGGACACTAGCGGGAGCCCCAGATACGCAGTATTTT. Translated, it gives CASSLGTLAGAPDTQYF. This chain connects TRBV7-2 to TRBJ2-3, with 11 positions matching TRBD2. Germline trimming cut 1 base from V and 4 bases from J; bases unmatched to any gene: 7. The CDR3 is made up of 17 amino acids. Germline CDR1 and CDR2: SGHTA and FQGNSA.

The V call is TRBV4-2, the J call TRBJ2-5, with no clear D. CDR1 and CDR2 (germline): LGHNA, YNFKEQ. The V gene lost 1 base and the J gene lost 2 bases, with 5 bases spanning the gap. This CDR3 is built from 13 residues. The CDR3 reads CASSQGHQETQYF. Here the CDR3 DNA reads TGTGCCAGCAGCCAAGGACATCAAGAGACCCAGTACTTC.

The chain carries TRBV11-3 and TRBJ2-3; TRBD1 agrees at 8 bases. This CDR3 is built from 15 residues. CDR1 and CDR2 from the germline V gene are SGHNT and YENEEA. Trimming at V came to 3 bases and at J to 2 bases, leaving 4 bases not matched to a gene. The CDR3, as DNA: TGTGCCAGCAGCTTTGGGACAGGCGCCACAGATACGCAGTATTTT. Protein: CASSFGTGATDTQYF. The variable domain in full, with the rest retrieved from reference TRBV11-3 and TRBJ2-3, is EAGVVQSPRYKIIEKKQPVAFWCNPISGHNTLYWYLQNLGQGPELLIRYENEEAVDDSQLPKDRFSAERLKGVDSTLKIQPAELGDSAVYLCASSFGTGATDTQYFGPGTRLTVL.

The V gene is TRBV5-4, the J gene TRBJ1-4; 8 bases are a match to TRBD1. The CDR3 length is 16 residues. CDR1 is SGHNT and CDR2 is YYREEE in the germline V gene (reference sequence). The junction had 12 bases not matched to a gene; V was cut back by 6 bases and J by 5 bases. CDR3 sequence: CASTIGTGRDNEKLFF. CDR3 sequence (DNA): TGTGCCAGCACCATTGGGACAGGAAGGGACAATGAAAAACTGTTTTTT.

This chain joins TRBV13 and TRBJ2-1; 10 bases fit TRBD2. The CDR3 consists of 21 residues. The germline CDR1 and CDR2 sequences are PRHDT and FYEKMQ (reference sequence). V lost 5 bases, J lost 0 bases, and 19 bases stayed unmatched. Written as DNA, the CDR3 is TGTGCCAGCAGCCTGACGGCGTTAGCGGGAGGCCTATCTAGCTCCTACAATGAGCAGTTCTTC. Translating it yields CASSLTALAGGLSSSYNEQFF.

As to this clone: This specimen includes other DNA sequences encoding the same CDR3. The chain uses TRBV6-6 and TRBJ1-4; tentative D call: TRBD1 (5 bases). This CDR3 spans 15 amino acids. Germline V gene data show CDR1 as MNHNY and CDR2 as SVGAGI (reference sequence). V lost 3 bases, J lost 3 bases, and 11 bases lay in between. CDR3 loop: CASSYPPGSNEKLFF. The DNA of the CDR3 is TGTGCCAGCAGTTATCCCCCAGGGTCTAATGAAAAACTGTTTTTT.

V usage is TRBV7-3 and J usage is TRBJ2-3, with D perhaps matching TRBD2 (6 bases). Trimming stripped 3 bases from V and 5 bases from J, with 9 bases between. This CDR3 has 13 amino acids. Germline V gene sequence: CDR1 SGHTA, CDR2 FQGTGA. CDR3: CASSLAGGDTQYF. The CDR3, as DNA: TGTGCCAGCAGCTTGGCCGGGGGAGATACGCAGTATTTT.

The chain uses TRBV19 and TRBJ2-1, with TRBD2 as a possible D gene (5 bases). Germline CDR1 and CDR2: LNHDA and SQIVND (reference sequence). Trimming took 5 bases from V and 0 from J, leaving 8 bases between them. The CDR3 is 14 residues long. This CDR3 reads CASSPRASYNEQFF. CDR3 coding DNA: TGTGCCAGTAGTCCGCGGGCCTCCTACAATGAGCAGTTCTTC.

The chain employs TRBV7-3 and TRBJ2-7, with D perhaps matching TRBD1 (5 bases). CDR1 is SGHTA and CDR2 is FQGTGA in the germline V gene. The CDR3 has 12 amino acids. The V and J ends lost 6 bases and 7 bases respectively, with 13 bases between them. The CDR3 region is CASSFTGGEQYF. The DNA of the CDR3 is TGTGCCAGCAGTTTCACAGGTGGGGAGCAGTACTTC.

The V gene is TRBV5-1, the J gene TRBJ2-1; 10 bases match TRBD1. The J segment lost 3 bases and the V segment lost 2 bases, leaving 2 bases of the junction unmatched. Germline-derived CDR1 and CDR2 are SGHRS and YFSETQ. There are 15 residues in the CDR3. The CDR3 loop is CASSFRTGGYNEQFF. The CDR3 bases are TGCGCCAGCAGCTTCCGGACAGGGGGCTACAATGAGCAGTTCTTC.

V gene TRBV7-3 combines with J gene TRBJ1-1; 8 bases line up with TRBD1. CDR1 and CDR2 (germline): SGHTA, FQGTGA. The V and J ends lost 5 bases and 8 bases, in that order; junction bases with no gene match: 7. This CDR3 comprises 13 residues. The DNA of the CDR3 is TGTGCCAGCAGCCCCTCCAGGGGGCGGGAAGCTTTCTTT. Translation: CASSPSRGREAFF.

V is TRBV7-6 and J is TRBJ2-7; D call uncertain. Trimming removed 1 base from V and 0 bases from J, with 4 bases in between. CDR1 is SGHVS, CDR2 FNYEAQ, per germline. This CDR3 spans 13 amino acids. CDR3 nucleotide sequence: TGTGCCAGCAGCTTAGATAGCTCCTACGAGCAGTACTTC. Translating gives CASSLDSSYEQYF.

The J gene is TRBJ1-1, the V gene TRBV5-3; TRBD1 matches 8 bases. TRBV5-3 is known as an ORF, though its function is uncertain. J was trimmed by 4 bases and V by 10 bases; bases with no gene match: 9. The CDR3 length is 13 residues. DNA of the CDR3: TGTGCCGGCGAGGACAGGGAGGCCACTGAAGCTTTCTTT. This sequence encodes CAGEDREATEAFF.

About this clone itself: At one boundary the junction diverges from the germline segment, which might be a read error. The chain has TRBV9 and TRBJ2-6, with TRBD1 matching over 7 bases. Germline V gives CDR1 SGDLS, CDR2 YYNGEE. This CDR3 has 17 residues. The CDR3, as DNA: TGTGCCAGCAGCGGAGGGGGCCGTGTTTCTGGGGCCAACGGCCTGACTTTC. It yields the protein CASSGGGRVSGANGLTF. The full variable domain, with the rest looked up from reference TRBV9 and TRBJ2-6, is DSGVTQTPKHLITATGQRVTLRCSPRSGDLSVYWYQQSLDQGLQFLIQYYNGEERAKGNILERFSAQQFPDLHSELNLSSLELGDSALYFCASSGGGRVSGANGLTFGAGSRLTVL.

The chain couples TRBV7-3 to TRBJ2-1; 10 bases are a match to TRBD2. Germline CDR1 and CDR2: SGHTA and FQGTGA. The ends lost 5 bases at V and 7 bases at J; junction bases unmatched: 5. CDR3 length equals 14 residues. The CDR3 region has the DNA TGTGCCAGCAGCCAGGGACTAGCGTCTAATGAGCAGTTCTTC. It encodes CASSQGLASNEQFF.

V and J are TRBV27 and TRBJ2-7; TRBD1 matches 10 bases. V shed 4 bases and J 3 bases; nucleotides not matched to a gene: 3. Per the germline V gene, CDR1 is MNHEY and CDR2 is SMNVEV (reference sequence). CDR3 size: 14 residues. In DNA, the CDR3 is TGTGCCAGCAGTTACCGGACAGGGGGCTACGAGCAGTACTTC. Translated: CASSYRTGGYEQYF.

The chain is built from TRBV18 and TRBJ2-1, with 8 bases identical to TRBD1. Germline V CDR1 and CDR2: KGHSH, LQKENI. The V and J ends lost 4 bases and 2 bases, in that order; junction bases with no gene match: 4. CDR3 length: 15 residues. The CDR3 nucleotides are TGTGCCAGCTCACTCGGGACAGGAACCTACAATGAGCAGTTCTTC. This encodes CASSLGTGTYNEQFF.

The chain is built from TRBV4-2 and TRBJ2-4; D is perhaps TRBD1 (7 bases). CDR1 and CDR2 from the germline V gene are LGHNA and YNFKEQ. CDR3 length: 17 amino acids. Trimming removed 0 bases at V and 12 bases at J, with 24 bases between. The CDR3 region is CASSQDIHAGSRDSQYF. The CDR3 region has the DNA TGTGCCAGCAGCCAAGATATTCACGCGGGGTCCCGGGACAGTCAGTACTTC.

V is TRBV4-1 and J is TRBJ2-3; D remains ambiguous. With 1 base removed from V and 0 bases from J, the gap between germline ends came to 11 bases. CDR3 length: 16 amino acids. Germline assignment: CDR1 MGHRA and CDR2 YSYEKL. CDR3 region: CASSQVSGTSTDTQYF. Here the CDR3 DNA reads TGCGCCAGCAGCCAAGTTTCAGGAACCAGCACAGATACGCAGTATTTT.

This clone was picked up one time. V gene TRBV7-2 combines with J gene TRBJ2-5; D might be TRBD1 (6 bases). CDR1 SGHTA and CDR2 FQGNSA come from the germline V gene. The V gene lost 1 base and the J gene lost 5 bases, with 14 bases spanning the gap. CDR3 length: 15 residues. The CDR3 protein is CASSLVSLGGETQYF. The DNA for the CDR3 is TGTGCCAGCAGCTTAGTTAGTCTAGGGGGTGAGACCCAGTACTTC.

V is TRBV5-4 and J is TRBJ2-7; TRBD2 matches 8 bases. CDR3 length: 14 residues. The junction had 10 bases not matched to a gene; V was cut back by 4 bases and J by 7 bases. Germline CDR1 SGHNT, CDR2 YYREEE (reference sequence). This chain's CDR3 is CASSDPGGEVEQYF. The DNA of the CDR3 is TGTGCCAGCAGCGATCCCGGGGGGGAGGTGGAGCAGTACTTC.

The chain couples TRBV19 to TRBJ1-5, with TRBD1 matching 7 bases. J gave up 3 bases and V 5 bases, and 7 bases lay outside the gene matches. The CDR3 has 15 amino acids. Germline assignment: CDR1 LNHDA and CDR2 SQIVND (reference sequence). The CDR3 loop reads CASSYETGNNQPQHF. DNA of the CDR3: TGTGCCAGTAGTTACGAGACAGGGAACAATCAGCCCCAGCATTTT.

The rearrangement uses TRBV15 and TRBJ2-7, with 7 bases fitting TRBD2. J lost 1 base, V lost 0 bases, and 3 bases had no gene match. Germline CDR1 reads LNHNV; CDR2 reads YYDKDF (reference sequence). The CDR3 length is 15 residues. The CDR3 protein is CATSREVAGSYEQYF. Written as DNA, the CDR3 is TGTGCCACCAGCAGAGAAGTAGCGGGTTCCTACGAGCAGTACTTC.